These 27 T cell receptor beta chains originate from one sample sequenced in a study of T cells in Graves' hyperthyroidism and ophthalmopathy. TCR beta CDR3 region amplification was performed from RNA transcripts. During a first-round RT-PCR of the TCR CDR3, the HTBI primer set was used. TCRdb itself ran the multiplex PCR reads through MiXCR, one entry per CDR3 protein. The top ten hold 35% to 50% of the sample, which has a few hundred thousand distinct CDR3 sequences, around a sixth seen once. The material sequenced was blood. The receptors were gathered from a man aged 18 to 29 with Graves' ophthalmopathy.

This clonotype was observed a few times. V gene TRBV20-1 combines with J gene TRBJ1-5, with D possibly TRBD1 on 5 matching bases. This CDR3 comprises 16 residues. Germline CDR1 is DFQATT and CDR2 is SNEGSKA (reference sequence). Trimming stripped 0 bases from V and 3 bases from J, with 15 bases between. The CDR3 loop is CSAREPRGRVNQPQHF. The CDR3 coding sequence is TGCAGTGCTAGAGAACCCCGAGGCAGGGTCAATCAGCCCCAGCATTTT.

In this sample, this clonotype turned up many times. This rearrangement joins TRBV20-1 to TRBJ1-1, with D maybe TRBD1 (6 bases). The CDR3 has 12 amino acids. Trimming shortened V by 2 bases and J by 4 bases, and 8 bases separated the two germline ends. The germline V gene encodes CDR1 DFQATT and CDR2 SNEGSKA (reference sequence). The CDR3 protein is CSARRGTTEAFF. The CDR3 bases are TGCAGTGCTAGAAGGGGGACCACTGAAGCTTTCTTT.

This clonotype was counted ten times or more. The chain is built from TRBV12-3 or TRBV12-4 and TRBJ2-2; no reliable D call. V was pared by 5 bases and J by 13 bases, with 17 bases between. CDR3 length equals 13 residues. CDR3 protein: CASSPHTKRGLFF. CDR3 DNA sequence: TGTGCCAGCAGTCCTCACACTAAGAGAGGGCTGTTTTTT.

The chain uses TRBV28 and TRBJ2-7; 7 bases align to TRBD2. CDR3 size: 14 residues. The germline CDR1 and CDR2 sequences are MDHEN and SYDVKM. The junction had 8 bases not matched to a gene; V was cut back by 6 bases and J by 3 bases. The CDR3 loop reads CASRPRLALYEQYF. The CDR3 DNA sequence: TGTGCCAGCAGGCCTCGACTAGCTCTCTACGAGCAGTACTTC.

V and J are TRBV12-3 or TRBV12-4 and TRBJ2-6; D is possibly TRBD2 (5 bases). V lost 1 base, J lost 0 bases, and 13 bases lay in between. This CDR3 region has 18 residues. The CDR3 region is CASSLGSIGVSGANVLTF. Written as DNA, the CDR3 is TGTGCCAGCAGTTTAGGTTCTATCGGGGTCTCTGGGGCCAACGTCCTGACTTTC.

This clonotype was observed a few times. This chain uses TRBV5-1 with TRBJ2-2; tentative D call: TRBD2 (6 bases). CDR1 is SGHRS and CDR2 is YFSETQ in the germline V gene. V gave up 3 bases and J gave up 0 bases, with 9 bases separating them. This CDR3 contains 15 residues. The CDR3 is CASSSGLSNTGELFF. In DNA form, the CDR3 reads TGCGCCAGCAGCTCGGGACTTTCGAACACCGGGGAGCTGTTTTTT.

This clonotype has ten or more counts. The V call is TRBV10-3, the J call TRBJ2-1; possible D gene TRBD1, 5 bases. Trimming stripped 9 bases from V and 5 bases from J, with 11 bases between. CDR3 size: 12 residues. Germline-derived CDR1 and CDR2 are ENHRY and SYGVKD. For the CDR3, the DNA is TGTGCCATTACCCAGGGCGACAATGAGCAGTTCTTC. Translation: CAITQGDNEQFF.

The chain employs TRBV20-1 and TRBJ1-5, with D perhaps TRBD1 (6 bases). In germline, CDR1 is DFQATT, CDR2 SNEGSKA (reference sequence). The CDR3 runs 13 residues. The V end was cut by 6 bases, the J end by 3 bases, with 12 bases between. CDR3 loop: CSADRDNNQPQHF. CDR3 DNA sequence: TGCAGTGCAGACCGGGACAACAATCAGCCCCAGCATTTT.

This clonotype was counted many times. This chain joins TRBV18 and TRBJ1-4; D unclear. Germline V gene sequence: CDR1 KGHSH, CDR2 LQKENI. Trimming removed 11 bases at V and 0 bases at J, with 10 bases between. CDR3 length equals 13 residues. The CDR3 bases are TGTGCCGGAGCAGCAACAACTAATGAAAAACTGTTTTTT. This codes for CAGAATTNEKLFF. The whole variable domain, remainder taken from reference TRBV18 and TRBJ1-4, is NAGVMQNPRHLVRRRGQEARLRCSPMKGHSHVYWYRQLPEEGLKFMVYLQKENIIDESGMPKERFSAEFPKEGPSILRIQQVVRGDSAAYFCAGAATTNEKLFFGSGTQLSVL.

This clonotype showed up just a few times. The chain joins TRBV5-6 to TRBJ1-4; no definite D call. The germline V gene has CDR1 SGHDT and CDR2 YYEEEE. The CDR3 is 14 residues long. The V end was cut by 4 bases, the J end by 4 bases, with 11 bases between. DNA of the CDR3: TGTGCCAGCAGCCCCCGGTGGGGTAATGAAAAACTGTTTTTT. Its protein product is CASSPRWGNEKLFF.

The V and J genes are TRBV18 and TRBJ2-7; TRBD2 might be the D (6 bases). The ends were cut back, 4 bases at V and 7 bases at J, with 17 bases in the middle. This CDR3 region has 14 residues. Germline CDR1 KGHSH, CDR2 LQKENI. CDR3 protein: CASSQDNGGVEQYF. The CDR3 nucleotides are TGTGCCAGCTCACAGGACAACGGAGGGGTAGAGCAGTACTTC.

V is TRBV19 and J is TRBJ2-2, with a weak D call TRBD2 (5 bases). The CDR3 covers 14 residues. The V gene's germline CDR1 is LNHDA and CDR2 SQIVND (reference sequence). The V and J ends lost 10 bases and 8 bases respectively, with 20 bases between them. CDR3: CATREEVLVGELFF. CDR3 bases: TGTGCCACTAGAGAGGAGGTGCTTGTTGGGGAGCTGTTTTTT. The whole variable domain, filled in from reference TRBV19 and TRBJ2-2, reads DGGITQSPKYLFRKEGQNVTLSCEQNLNHDAMYWYRQDPGQGLRLIYYSQIVNDFQKGDIAEGYSVSREKKESFPLTVTSAQKNPTAFYLCATREEVLVGELFFGEGSRLTVL.

This clonotype was found many times. The gene calls are TRBV12-3 or TRBV12-4 and TRBJ2-7; TRBD1 is a possible D gene (7 bases). The CDR3 length is 14 residues. V lost 0 bases, J lost 4 bases, and 10 bases lay in between. DNA of the CDR3: TGTGCCAGCAGTTTAGCGGCAGGGGGGTACGAGCAGTACTTC. It codes for CASSLAAGGYEQYF.

The rearrangement uses TRBV24-1 and TRBJ1-5; no definite D call. Germline V lookup: CDR1 KGHDR, CDR2 SFDVKD. Trimming cost V 4 bases and J 2 bases, with 2 bases left between them. The CDR3 runs to 12 residues. CDR3 residues: CATSEGNQPQHF. The CDR3 DNA sequence: TGTGCCACCAGTGAGGGCAATCAGCCCCAGCATTTT.

This CDR3 reads CASSLRSATGEHRNTIYF. In nucleotides, the CDR3 is TGTGCCAGCAGCCTCCGATCAGCGACAGGGGAACATAGAAACACCATATATTTT. The gene calls are TRBV9 and TRBJ1-3; 8 positions agree with TRBD1. Germline CDR1 reads SGDLS; CDR2 reads YYNGEE. The CDR3 runs 18 residues. V lost 4 bases, J lost 5 bases, and 17 bases stayed unmatched.

V gene TRBV6-2 or TRBV6-3 combines with J gene TRBJ2-2, with no clear D. The CDR3 contains 15 residues. Germline lookup yields CDR1 MNHEY and CDR2 SVGEGT. V was pared by 4 bases and J by 1 base, with 10 bases between. The CDR3, as DNA: TGTGCCAGCAGTTTACTCGTGATGAACACCGGGGAGCTGTTTTTT. Translated: CASSLLVMNTGELFF.

This clonotype appeared a few times. The chain links TRBV7-9 to TRBJ2-7; 9 bases are shared with TRBD2. The CDR3 extends over 13 amino acids. Per germline, CDR1 SEHNR and CDR2 FQNEAQ (reference sequence). V trimming: 5 bases; J trimming: 4 bases; junction bases outside the gene matches: 3. DNA of the CDR3: TGTGCCAGCAGCGGGACTAGCAAATACGAGCAGTACTTC. Protein: CASSGTSKYEQYF.

This clonotype has just a few counts. The gene calls are TRBV12-3 or TRBV12-4 and TRBJ1-1; weak D call: TRBD1 (5 bases). V was shortened by 5 bases and J by 4 bases, with 14 bases between the two germline ends. The CDR3 is 14 amino acids. This chain's CDR3 is CASSRPLGGTEAFF. CDR3 sequence (DNA): TGTGCCAGCAGTCGACCACTGGGGGGCACTGAAGCTTTCTTT.

This clonotype was seen at least ten times. V gene TRBV20-1 combines with J gene TRBJ2-2, with 9 bases lining up with TRBD2. CDR3 size: 14 residues. Germline V gene sequence: CDR1 DFQATT, CDR2 SNEGSKA (reference sequence). V lost 7 bases to trimming and J lost 4 bases; unmatched junction nucleotides: 7. The CDR3 loop reads CSESSGLATGELFF. In DNA, the CDR3 is TGCAGTGAATCCTCGGGACTAGCCACCGGGGAGCTGTTTTTT.

The chain recombines TRBV2 with TRBJ1-2; 7 positions match TRBD1. The germline V gene encodes CDR1 SNHLY and CDR2 FYNNEI. Trimming cost V 6 bases and J 7 bases; bases outside gene matches: 11. CDR3 length: 14 residues. The CDR3 DNA follows: TGTGCCAGCAGCGCCCACCGGACAGGCTCTGGCTACACCTTC. Translated: CASSAHRTGSGYTF.

At least ten counts were recorded for this clonotype. V usage is TRBV3-1 and J usage is TRBJ1-5, with D possibly being TRBD1 (5 bases). The CDR3 loop spans 14 amino acids. From germline, CDR1 is LGHDT and CDR2 YNNKEL (reference sequence). The ends were cut back, 3 bases at V and 5 bases at J, with 11 bases in the middle. The chain's CDR3 is CASSQAGSDQPQHF. DNA of the CDR3: TGTGCCAGCAGCCAGGCAGGGAGCGATCAGCCCCAGCATTTT.

V is TRBV14 and J is TRBJ2-7; 10 bases align to TRBD2. Germline trimming cut 1 base from V and 4 bases from J; bases unmatched to any gene: 4. CDR1 SGHDN and CDR2 FVKESK come from the germline V gene. This CDR3 has 15 residues. This CDR3 reads CASSQALAGGYEQYF. The CDR3 DNA reads as TGTGCCAGCAGCCAAGCATTAGCGGGGGGATACGAGCAGTACTTC.

The sample holds many counts of this clonotype. The chain is built from TRBV6-2 or TRBV6-3 and TRBJ2-7; D unclear. V lost 2 bases to trimming and J lost 4 bases, with 6 bases between them. Per germline, CDR1 MNHEY and CDR2 SVGEGT. This CDR3 contains 12 residues. This CDR3 reads CASSYHAYEQYF. CDR3 sequence (DNA): TGTGCCAGCAGTTACCACGCTTACGAGCAGTACTTC.

This clonotype was counted a single time. The CDR3 region has the DNA TGTGCCAGCAGTTACGGCTTGAGAACTAGCGGGAGTTACAATGAGCAGTTCTTC. As protein: CASSYGLRTSGSYNEQFF. V is TRBV6-2 or TRBV6-3 and J is TRBJ2-1, with 11 bases fitting TRBD2. Germline assignment: CDR1 MNHEY and CDR2 SVGEGT. There are 18 residues in the CDR3. The V segment lost 2 bases and the J segment 4 bases; nucleotides outside the gene matches: 10.

This clonotype was observed a few times. This chain joins TRBV6-1 and TRBJ1-2, with TRBD1 matching over 9 bases. Germline V gene lookup returns CDR1 MNHNS and CDR2 SASEGT. The CDR3 spans 13 residues. V dropped 6 bases and J dropped 4; count of bases not matched to a gene: 3. The CDR3 here is CASRLTGGYGYTF. DNA of the CDR3: TGTGCCAGCAGACTGACAGGGGGCTATGGCTACACCTTC.

This clonotype has at least ten counts. The genes are TRBV9 and TRBJ1-1; D is ambiguous. Germline loops: CDR1 SGDLS, CDR2 YYNGEE. The germline V and J ends were trimmed by 0 bases and 3 bases, with 12 bases remaining between them. This CDR3 has 15 residues. CDR3 sequence: CASSVGASGDTEAFF. The CDR3 nucleotides read TGTGCCAGCAGCGTAGGGGCATCCGGGGACACTGAAGCTTTCTTT.

The CDR3 DNA is TGTGCCAGCAGTTACTCGTGGAGGGGCACTGAAGCTTTCTTT. Residues: CASSYSWRGTEAFF. This chain links TRBV6-5 with TRBJ1-1, with D possibly matching TRBD1 (5 bases). Germline values: CDR1 MNHEY, CDR2 SVGAGI. Trimming took 0 bases from V and 4 from J, leaving 9 bases between them. There are 14 residues in the CDR3.